This T cell receptor beta chain was identified during a study of blood T cell repertoires in COVID-19. Produced via immunoSEQ multiplex PCR; TCRdb's table is partial and in-frame only. The data contain roughly 260,000 clones, approximately 90% of them seen just once; the ten biggest clones take up around 2%. The CDR3 extends over 13 amino acids. Germline V gene lookup returns CDR1 KGHSH and CDR2 LQKENI. The ends were cut back, 4 bases at V and 1 base at J, with 8 bases in the middle. The clonotype was recovered from a woman aged 18 to 35 who had recovered from COVID-19. The specimen sequenced was PBMCs or T cells enriched from blood (not recorded which). The J gene is TRBJ2-7, the V gene TRBV18; D possibly corresponds to TRBD1 (6 bases). CDR3 in DNA: TGTGCCAGCTCACAGGGGGTATCCTACGAGCAGTACTTC. This gives the protein CASSQGVSYEQYF.